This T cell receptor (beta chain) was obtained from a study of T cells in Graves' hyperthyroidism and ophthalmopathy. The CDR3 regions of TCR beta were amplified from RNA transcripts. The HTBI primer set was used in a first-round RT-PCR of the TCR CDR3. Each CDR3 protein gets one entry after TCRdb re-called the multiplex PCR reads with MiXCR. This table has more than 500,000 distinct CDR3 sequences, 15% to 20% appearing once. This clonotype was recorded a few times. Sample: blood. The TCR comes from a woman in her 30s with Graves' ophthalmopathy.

CDR3 in DNA: TGCAGCGTTGACGGGCGGGAGGGCCGAGCAGATACGCAGTATTTT. Translated, it gives CSVDGREGRADTQYF. The rearrangement uses TRBV29-1 and TRBJ2-3, with 9 nucleotides matching TRBD2. The CDR3 sequence is 15 residues long. Germline V gene sequence: CDR1 SQVTM, CDR2 ANQGSEA. Trimming cost V 3 bases and J 4 bases; bases outside gene matches: 8.